A selection of T cell receptor beta chains follows, all from one sample in a study of CD8 T cells in ankylosing spondylitis. Using its own MiXCR run on the 5' RACE reads, TCRdb lists one record per CDR3 protein. The sample lists roughly 260,000 distinct CDR3 sequences; about 19% were seen once. Sequencing was performed on blood, either unsorted or a sorted T cell fraction (not recorded which). The receptors shown here come from a male donor with ankylosing spondylitis or in good health (not recorded which). The CDR3 runs from the conserved cysteine through the conserved F or W. D genes are given only for firm matches. Clone size is stated in some rows and not others, as once, few, many or a class when expanded.

j_call | v_call | d_call | cdr3_length | clone_size | cdr3_nt | cdr3_aa
TRBJ2-1 | TRBV24-1 | TRBD2 | 14 | many | TGTGCCACCCAAGCTAGCGGGGCTTACAATGAGCAGTTCTTC | CATQASGAYNEQFF
TRBJ2-1 | TRBV5-1 | NA | 13 | many | TGCGCCAGCAGCTTGGATACTTTGGATGAGCAGTTCTTC | CASSLDTLDEQFF
TRBJ2-1 | TRBV5-1 | TRBD2 | 16 | NA | TGCGCCAGCAGCTTGGTGACTAGCGGGGCCTACAATGAGCAGTTCTTC | CASSLVTSGAYNEQFF
TRBJ2-3 | TRBV2 | NA | 15 | NA | TGTGCCAGCAGTGTCGGCCAGAGCGGCACAGATACGCAGTATTTT | CASSVGQSGTDTQYF
TRBJ1-5 | TRBV5-1 | NA | 14 | many | TGTGCCAGCAGCTTAGCGGGGGGCGGTCAGCCCCAGCATTTT | CASSLAGGGQPQHF
TRBJ1-5 | TRBV12-3/TRBV12-4 | TRBD1 | 16 | few | TGTGCCAGCAGCTCTCCCCAGGGGGCGGTCAATCAGCCCCAGCATTTT | CASSSPQGAVNQPQHF
TRBJ2-2 | TRBV5-1 | NA | 12 | NA | TGCGCCAGCAGCTTCGAAACCGGGGAGCTGTTTTTT | CASSFETGELFF
TRBJ2-3 | TRBV27 | NA | 16 | NA | TGTGCCAGCAGTCCGCTAACGGGAGTTGGCACAGATACGCAGTATTTT | CASSPLTGVGTDTQYF
TRBJ2-3 | TRBV24-1 | TRBD2 | 15 | NA | TGTGCCACAGGGGTACTAGCGGGAGGCACAGATACGCAGTATTTT | CATGVLAGGTDTQYF
TRBJ2-5 | TRBV3-1 | NA | 12 | NA | TGTGCCAGCAGCCCCTCCGCGGAGACCCAGTACTTC | CASSPSAETQYF
TRBJ1-1 | TRBV20-1 | NA | 13 | NA | TGCAGTGCTACGACGAACAGGAACACTGAAGCTTTCTTT | CSATTNRNTEAFF
TRBJ1-3 | TRBV4-1 | NA | 15 | few | TGCGCCAGCAGCCAAGATCTGCTCTCTGGAAACACCATATATTTT | CASSQDLLSGNTIYF
TRBJ2-2 | TRBV12-3/TRBV12-4 | TRBD2 | 14 | few | TGTGCCAGCAGTCGAACTAGCGGGGGAGGGGAGCTGTTTTTT | CASSRTSGGGELFF
TRBJ2-1 | TRBV20-1 | TRBD2 | 13 | NA | TGCAGTGCTAGCGGGGGGGCCTTCGATGAGCAGTTCTTC | CSASGGAFDEQFF
TRBJ1-4 | TRBV7-2 | TRBD1 | 15 | NA | TGTGCCAGCAGGCCAGACAGGGGCGGGCATGAAAAACTGTTTTTT | CASRPDRGGHEKLFF
TRBJ2-2 | TRBV12-3/TRBV12-4 | NA | 12 | few | TGTGCCAGCAGTTTGAACCCCGGGGAGCTGTTTTTT | CASSLNPGELFF
TRBJ2-3 | TRBV12-3/TRBV12-4 | NA | 13 | few | TGTGCCAGCAGTTCGCTGGGCACAGATACGCAGTATTTT | CASSSLGTDTQYF
TRBJ2-5 | TRBV9 | NA | 14 | many | TGTGCCAGCAGCCCGGGACCTCCCCTAGAGACCCAGTACTTC | CASSPGPPLETQYF
TRBJ2-3 | TRBV9 | TRBD1 | 15 | few | TGTGCCAGCAGCGTCGGACAGGGGACCACAGATACGCAGTATTTT | CASSVGQGTTDTQYF
TRBJ2-1 | TRBV6-1 | TRBD1 | 14 | once | TGTGTCAGCAGGGCCGACAGGGGCTACAATGAGCAGTTCTTC | CVSRADRGYNEQFF
TRBJ1-4 | TRBV20-1 | NA | 16 | NA | TGCTGTGCTAGAGAAGGGTCGGTCAGGGGATACGAAAAACTGTTTTTT | CCAREGSVRGYEKLFF
TRBJ1-1 | TRBV20-1 | NA | 15 | NA | TGCAGTGCTAAGAGGGCACGGGGGCCGTTCGCTGAAGCTTTCTTT | CSAKRARGPFAEAFF
TRBJ2-1 | TRBV20-1 | TRBD1 | 12 | many | TGCAGTGCTAACAGGGGAGCAAATGAGCAGTTCTTC | CSANRGANEQFF
TRBJ1-6 | TRBV27 | NA | 15 | few | TGTGCCAGCAGTTTAACGGTCTTTGGAAATTCACCCCTCCACTTT | CASSLTVFGNSPLHF
TRBJ1-2 | TRBV28 | TRBD1 | 13 | few | TGTGCCAGCAGTGCCGGGACAGGCTATGGCTACACCTTC | CASSAGTGYGYTF
TRBJ2-3 | TRBV25-1 | NA | 14 | NA | TGTGCCAGCAGTGAATGGGGTAGCACAGATACGCAGTATTTT | CASSEWGSTDTQYF
TRBJ2-1 | TRBV29-1 | NA | 12 | few | TGCAGCGTAACCATTTGGGGTGGTGAGCAGTTCTTC | CSVTIWGGEQFF
TRBJ2-5 | TRBV5-1 | TRBD2 | 14 | NA | TGCGCCAGCAACCGACTAGCGGGCCAAGAGACCCAGTACTTC | CASNRLAGQETQYF
TRBJ1-1 | TRBV3-1 | NA | 14 | few | TGTGCCAGCAGACCACCCGGGATGAACACTGAAGCTTTCTTT | CASRPPGMNTEAFF
TRBJ2-5 | TRBV20-1 | NA | 13 | many | TGCAGTGCTAGAGACCGGGGTTTCGAGACCCAGTACTTC | CSARDRGFETQYF
TRBJ2-1 | TRBV10-3 | TRBD2 | 16 | few | TGTGCCACCAGTTTGATGACTAGCGACTTGAGGAATGAGCAGTTCTTC | CATSLMTSDLRNEQFF
TRBJ2-1 | TRBV15 | NA | 15 | few | TGTGCCACCAGCGAAGACAGCCCGTCCTACAATGAGCAGTTCTTC | CATSEDSPSYNEQFF
TRBJ2-4 | TRBV4-2 | TRBD1 | 15 | few | TGTGCCAGCGGTCCGACAGGGGAAGCCAAAAACATTCAGTACTTC | CASGPTGEAKNIQYF
TRBJ2-5 | TRBV20-1 | NA | 14 | many | TGCAGTGCTAGCAGCCGAACAGGGTTGGAGACCCAGTACTTC | CSASSRTGLETQYF
TRBJ1-6 | TRBV19 | NA | 13 | NA | TGTGCCAGTAGTCTGGGGAAGGGTTCACCCCTCCACTTT | CASSLGKGSPLHF
TRBJ2-1 | TRBV12-3/TRBV12-4 | NA | 13 | NA | TGTGCCAGCAGTTTAGCCCCGGTGGTTGAGCAGTTCTTC | CASSLAPVVEQFF
TRBJ1-1 | TRBV7-9 | NA | 12 | NA | TGTGCCAGCAGCTTACAGGTAACTGAAGCTTTCTTT | CASSLQVTEAFF
TRBJ2-5 | TRBV10-3 | TRBD2 | 16 | many | TGTGCCATCAGTGAGTCCCGATTGGGAGGGCAAGAGACCCAGTACTTC | CAISESRLGGQETQYF
TRBJ1-5 | TRBV5-1 | TRBD1 | 14 | many | TGCGCCAGCAGCTCCGGACAGGACAATCAGCCCCAGCATTTT | CASSSGQDNQPQHF
TRBJ2-2 | TRBV7-8 | NA | 15 | NA | TGTGCCAGCAGCTCACAGGGAAAGGGGGCCGGGGAGCTGTTTTTT | CASSSQGKGAGELFF
TRBJ1-4 | TRBV27 | NA | 15 | NA | TGTGCCAGCAGTAGGGGACCGGATATCGGTGAAAAACTGTTTTTT | CASSRGPDIGEKLFF
TRBJ2-1 | TRBV29-1 | TRBD2 | 14 | many | TGCAGCGTTCGTAGCGGGAGACGCTACAATGAGCAGTTCTTC | CSVRSGRRYNEQFF
TRBJ1-4 | TRBV7-9 | NA | 12 | NA | TGTGCCAGCAGCTTCAGGAATGAAAAACTGTTTTTT | CASSFRNEKLFF
TRBJ1-5 | TRBV5-5 | TRBD1 | 15 | NA | TGTGCCAGCAGCCAAGGGACAGGTAGCGATCAGCCCCAGCATTTT | CASSQGTGSDQPQHF
TRBJ2-5 | TRBV30 | NA | 15 | NA | TGTGCCTGGAGTGTGGGCCAGGGTACAAAAGAGACCCAGTACTTC | CAWSVGQGTKETQYF
TRBJ2-3 | TRBV20-1 | TRBD2 | 19 | NA | TGCAGTGCTAGAGTTGTTCCGAATATCTACAGCGGGGCCACAGATACGCAGTATTTT | CSARVVPNIYSGATDTQYF
TRBJ2-1 | TRBV18 | TRBD1 | 15 | NA | TGTGCCAGCTCACTGGGACAGACCTTCTACAATGAGCAGTTCTTC | CASSLGQTFYNEQFF